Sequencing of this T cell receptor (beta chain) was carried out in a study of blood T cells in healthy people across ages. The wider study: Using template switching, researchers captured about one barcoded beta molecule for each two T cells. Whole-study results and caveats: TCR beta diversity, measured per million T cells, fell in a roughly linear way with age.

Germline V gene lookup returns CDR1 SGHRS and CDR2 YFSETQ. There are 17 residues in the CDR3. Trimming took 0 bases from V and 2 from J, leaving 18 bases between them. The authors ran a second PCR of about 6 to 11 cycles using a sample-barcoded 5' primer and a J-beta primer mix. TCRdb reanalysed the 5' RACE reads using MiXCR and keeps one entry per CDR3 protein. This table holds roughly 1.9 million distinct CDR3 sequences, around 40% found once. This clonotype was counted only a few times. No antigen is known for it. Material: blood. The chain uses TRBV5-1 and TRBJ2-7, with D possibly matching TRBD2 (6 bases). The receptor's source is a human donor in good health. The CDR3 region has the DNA TGCGCCAGCAGCTTGGGGCCGGGTGGAGGGTTTCCCTACGAGCAGTACTTC. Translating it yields CASSLGPGGGFPYEQYF.